This T cell receptor (beta chain) was identified during a study of cytomegalovirus exposure and HLA in healthy donors. Primers: 60 Vbeta forward and 13 Jbeta reverse. Libraries were prepared by immunoSEQ multiplex PCR; TCRdb keeps only in-frame clonotypes and omits some of them. The sample includes 120,000 to 150,000 clones, over 65% seen only once; the top ten take approximately 2.9%. The CDR3 loop spans 15 amino acids. Trimming pared 2 bases from V and 2 bases from J, leaving 13 bases between. Germline CDR1 is KGHSY and CDR2 is FQNENV. The chain joins TRBV16 to TRBJ2-7, with D perhaps matching TRBD1 (5 bases). The sequence was collected from a man in his forties or fifties in good health and CMV-seropositive. Sequencing used PBMCs. For the CDR3, the DNA is TGTGCCAGCAGCCAAGGGTCGGCAGGGACCTACGAGCAGTACTTC. It specifies CASSQGSAGTYEQYF.